The 15 T cell receptor beta chains below all came from one sample that was sequenced in a study of blood T cells in healthy people across ages. Sample-barcoded 5' priming and a J-beta primer mix drove a second PCR of about 7 to 12 cycles. TCRdb reanalysed the 5' RACE reads using MiXCR and keeps one entry per CDR3 protein. Here the sample spans 700,000 to 1,000,000 distinct CDR3 sequences, 40% to 50% being singletons. Source material: blood. Every receptor here comes from a man aged 55 to 70 in good health.

This clonotype was recorded a few times. This rearrangement joins TRBV27 to TRBJ2-1; 10 bases map to TRBD1. The germline V gene has CDR1 MNHEY and CDR2 SMNVEV (reference sequence). The ends lost 5 bases at V and 6 bases at J; junction bases unmatched: 4. The CDR3 runs 14 residues. CDR3 DNA: TGTGCCAGCAGTGTAGGACAGGGGGGCAATGAGCAGTTCTTC. Its translation: CASSVGQGGNEQFF.

This clonotype was recorded once. The chain joins TRBV7-6 to TRBJ1-6; 10 bases fit TRBD1. Trimming removed 4 bases from V and 9 bases from J; junction bases left unmatched: 15. The CDR3 length is 18 residues. The germline gives CDR1 SGHVS, CDR2 FNYEAQ. The CDR3 region is CASSSQRTGTGAFSPLHF. The CDR3 DNA sequence: TGTGCCAGCAGCTCACAAAGAACCGGGACAGGGGCTTTTTCACCCCTCCACTTT.

The sample holds a few counts of this clonotype. This sequence joins TRBV7-2 and TRBJ2-3; 11 positions agree with TRBD1. Trimming removed 4 bases from V and 4 bases from J; junction bases left unmatched: 10. Germline assignment: CDR1 SGHTA and CDR2 FQGNSA. This CDR3 has 17 amino acids. DNA of the CDR3: TGTGCCAGCAGCTCCAAACCCGGACAGGGGGCTGCAGATACGCAGTATTTT. This gives the protein CASSSKPGQGAADTQYF.

The gene calls are TRBV25-1 and TRBJ1-2; 10 bases match TRBD1. The germline gives CDR1 MGHDK, CDR2 SYGVNS. CDR3 length: 16 residues. J gave up 5 bases and V 2 bases, and 8 bases lay outside the gene matches. CDR3: CASSENFPGQGYGYTF. CDR3 nucleotide sequence: TGTGCCAGCAGTGAAAACTTTCCGGGACAGGGGTATGGCTACACCTTC.

This clonotype was seen a handful of times. The V gene is TRBV5-5, the J gene TRBJ2-7; 13 bases are a match to TRBD2. Germline CDR1 reads SGHKS; CDR2 reads YYEKEE (reference sequence). The CDR3 covers 17 residues. V trimming: 0 bases; J trimming: 6 bases; junction bases outside the gene matches: 9. The CDR3 DNA sequence: TGTGCCAGCAGCTTGGCGACGCCTGGGACTAGCGGGGCCGAGCAGTACTTC. This translates into CASSLATPGTSGAEQYF.

The chain employs TRBV7-2 and TRBJ2-7, with 10 bases that match TRBD2. Unmatched junction bases numbered 9, after V lost 0 bases and J lost 7 bases. CDR3 length: 16 residues. From germline, CDR1 is SGHTA and CDR2 FQGNSA. The CDR3 DNA sequence: TGTGCCAGCAGCTTAGCGACTAGCGGGTCATTCAATGAGCAGTACTTC. Its protein is CASSLATSGSFNEQYF.

This clonotype was observed a handful of times. The genes are TRBV20-1 and TRBJ1-2; D remains ambiguous. Germline V gene lookup returns CDR1 DFQATT and CDR2 SNEGSKA (reference sequence). The V gene lost 1 base and the J gene lost 6 bases, with 12 bases spanning the gap. The CDR3 consists of 13 residues. CDR3 coding DNA: TGCAGTGCTAGAGTGGAGAACGATGATGGCTACACCTTC. This translates into CSARVENDDGYTF.

J is TRBJ2-1 and V is TRBV20-1; 12 bases line up with TRBD2. The CDR3 is 14 amino acids. CDR1 DFQATT and CDR2 SNEGSKA come from the germline V gene (reference sequence). V shed 3 bases, J shed 6 bases, and the junction held 3 bases outside the gene matches. CDR3: CSASLAGGRNEQFF. The DNA for the CDR3 is TGCAGTGCTAGCCTAGCGGGGGGGCGCAATGAGCAGTTCTTC.

The J gene is TRBJ2-3, the V gene TRBV3-1, with D unresolved. With 0 bases removed from V and 1 base from J, the gap between germline ends came to 8 bases. The CDR3 has 15 residues. Per the germline V gene, CDR1 is LGHDT and CDR2 is YNNKEL (reference sequence). CDR3 region: CASSQDTLRTDTQYF. The DNA for the CDR3 is TGTGCCAGCAGCCAAGATACACTACGCACAGATACGCAGTATTTT.

This clonotype showed up just a few times. V and J are TRBV12-3 or TRBV12-4 and TRBJ2-7; 9 bases align to TRBD1. This CDR3 has 16 amino acids. V lost 1 base to trimming and J lost 3 bases; unmatched junction nucleotides: 7. CDR3 sequence reads: CASSLGAGTGIYEQYF. CDR3 nucleotide sequence: TGTGCCAGCAGTTTAGGGGCCGGGACAGGGATCTACGAGCAGTACTTC.

The chain recombines TRBV30 with TRBJ2-1; D might be TRBD1 or TRBD2, each matching 6 bases. Germline V gives CDR1 GTSNPN, CDR2 SVGIG (reference sequence). Between the trimmed V and J ends, which lost 8 bases and 2 bases, there was a span of 13 bases. This CDR3 comprises 13 residues. In DNA form, the CDR3 reads TGTGCCGGGGGGCCACAGCCCTACAATGAGCAGTTCTTC. Amino acid sequence: CAGGPQPYNEQFF.

The gene calls are TRBV20-1 and TRBJ2-3, with 9 nucleotides matching TRBD2. The CDR3 covers 15 residues. CDR1 is DFQATT and CDR2 is SNEGSKA in the germline V gene (reference sequence). J was trimmed by 5 bases and V by 3 bases; bases with no gene match: 9. The CDR3 sequence is CSASGWRGGLDTQYF. CDR3 bases: TGCAGTGCTAGCGGCTGGCGGGGGGGCCTAGATACGCAGTATTTT.

The chain couples TRBV20-1 to TRBJ2-5; no firm D call. Germline V gene data show CDR1 as DFQATT and CDR2 as SNEGSKA (reference sequence). V shed 6 bases and J shed 4 bases, with 18 bases lying between them. The CDR3 covers 14 residues. CDR3 region: CSALLTPWGETQYF. For the CDR3, the DNA is TGCAGTGCCCTCCTAACCCCCTGGGGAGAGACCCAGTACTTC.

V and J are TRBV29-1 and TRBJ2-3; TRBD2 aligns across 15 bases. This CDR3 is 18 amino acids long. The V gene's germline CDR1 is SQVTM and CDR2 ANQGSEA. Losses at the gene ends were 1 base for V and 2 bases for J; bases not matched to a gene: 7. In DNA form, the CDR3 reads TGCAGCGTTGAAGGCAGAGGACTAGCGGGGGGGGACACAGATACGCAGTATTTT. Translated, it gives CSVEGRGLAGGDTDTQYF.

The rearrangement links TRBV5-5 to TRBJ2-7, with TRBD1 as a possible D gene (6 bases). Judging by the DNA end, TRBJ2-5 fits better; the J call may be wrong. Germline CDR1 SGHKS, CDR2 YYEKEE (reference sequence). The CDR3 sequence is 13 residues long. The CDR3 sequence: CASRQGVTETQYF. The CDR3, as DNA: TGTGCCAGCAGACAGGGAGTTACAGAGACCCAGTACTTC.